The sequence of this T cell receptor beta chain was determined in a study of cytomegalovirus exposure and HLA in healthy donors. The germline gives CDR1 LGHNA, CDR2 YSLEER. Trimming pared 1 base from V and 11 bases from J, leaving 12 bases between. CDR3 length: 12 residues. Overall study results and limits: A missense DCLRE1C variant was associated with V- and J-gene trimming of TCR beta chains in a later analysis, and an independent cohort replicated the association.

Amplification used 60 Vbeta primers and 13 Jbeta primers. Sequencing used immunoSEQ multiplex PCR; TCRdb keeps in-frame clones, though not all of them. This table has more than 140,000 clones, approximately 80% appearing once. Details on this clone: Its antigen is not known.

The chain recombines TRBV4-3 with TRBJ2-7, with D maybe TRBD2 (6 bases). This TCR derives from a man aged 25 to 40 in good health and CMV-seropositive. The sequencing input was PBMCs. The CDR3 loop reads CASSQGETSKYF. The DNA of the CDR3 is TGCGCCAGCAGCCAAGGTGAAACTAGCAAGTACTTC.